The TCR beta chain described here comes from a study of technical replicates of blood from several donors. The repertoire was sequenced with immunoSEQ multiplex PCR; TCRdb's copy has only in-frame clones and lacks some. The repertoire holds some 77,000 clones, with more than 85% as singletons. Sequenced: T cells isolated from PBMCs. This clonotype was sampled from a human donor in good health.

The CDR3 here is CASRASGSSDTQYF. The CDR3 DNA follows: TGTGCCAGCAGAGCCTCGGGTAGTTCAGATACGCAGTATTTT. The gene calls are TRBV6-4 and TRBJ2-3; D unresolved. The V gene lost 6 bases and the J gene lost 4 bases, with 14 bases spanning the gap. Germline CDR1 is MRHNA and CDR2 is SNTAGT. The CDR3 loop spans 14 amino acids.